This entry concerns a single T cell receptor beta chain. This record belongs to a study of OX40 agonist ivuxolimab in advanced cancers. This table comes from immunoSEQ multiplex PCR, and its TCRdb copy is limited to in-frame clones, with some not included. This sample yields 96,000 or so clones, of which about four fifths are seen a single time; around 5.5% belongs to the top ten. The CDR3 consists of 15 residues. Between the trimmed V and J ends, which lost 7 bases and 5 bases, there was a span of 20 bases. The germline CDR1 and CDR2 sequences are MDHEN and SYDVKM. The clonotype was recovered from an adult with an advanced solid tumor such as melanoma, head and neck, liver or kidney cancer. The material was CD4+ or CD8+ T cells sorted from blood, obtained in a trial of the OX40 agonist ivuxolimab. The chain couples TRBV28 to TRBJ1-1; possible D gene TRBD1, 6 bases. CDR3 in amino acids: CASTPGGAGGTEAFF. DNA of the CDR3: TGTGCCAGCACCCCGGGGGGGGCTGGAGGTACTGAAGCTTTCTTT.